This TCR beta chain was identified in a study of neurological immune-mediated disorders. This clonotype was recorded many times. What it recognizes is unknown. This CDR3 has 13 residues. The germline V gene encodes CDR1 SGHDN and CDR2 FVKESK. The ends were cut back, 4 bases at V and 5 bases at J, with 11 bases in the middle. The unsorted libraries had their origin in 2 million PBMCs stored at -80 C. Points from the study as a whole: Phylogenetic grouping placed 18 of 34 multiple sclerosis patients' repertoires in one related-CDR3 cluster, a possible signature. As far as clinical or MRI features were concerned, none was associated with the multiple sclerosis repertoire cluster.

The cDNA was synthesized by means of template-switch 5'RACE, which was carried out with 10-nucleotide random UMIs. Via MiXCR, TCRdb re-called the 5' RACE reads, giving one row per CDR3 protein. In the table there are roughly 60,000 distinct CDR3 sequences, around 5% of which are singletons. V and J are TRBV14 and TRBJ2-5; D is unclear. This sequence originates from a woman between 50 and 59 years old with multiple sclerosis. Material: PBMCs. CDR3 sequence: CASSLRVGETQYF. CDR3 bases: TGTGCCAGCAGCCTAAGAGTTGGGGAGACCCAGTACTTC.